A single sample is the source of the 27 T cell receptor beta chains below, sequenced in a study of T-cell memory formation after mild COVID-19. TCRdb itself ran the 5' RACE reads through MiXCR, one entry per CDR3 protein. The table shows 300,000 to 400,000 distinct CDR3 sequences, with 15% occurring only once. The specimen sequenced was PBMCs or a T cell subset sorted from them (not recorded which). The receptors derive from a young man who had mild COVID-19 (a few samples of this study predate the infection). Cell type and time point are not known.

This chain uses TRBV2 with TRBJ2-1; 9 bases align to TRBD2. V lost 0 bases to trimming and J lost 4 bases; unmatched junction nucleotides: 4. The CDR3 runs 16 residues. Germline assignment: CDR1 SNHLY and CDR2 FYNNEI. The CDR3 reads CASSEALTSGYNEQFF. As DNA, the CDR3 is TGTGCCAGCAGTGAAGCTCTGACTAGCGGTTACAATGAGCAGTTCTTC.

The V and J genes are TRBV25-1 and TRBJ1-6; TRBD1 might be the D (6 bases). Trimming left V 1 base short and J 9 bases short, with 13 bases between. CDR1 is MGHDK and CDR2 is SYGVNS in the germline V gene. The CDR3 extends over 15 amino acids. The CDR3 protein is CASSEFQGPVSPLHF. The DNA for the CDR3 is TGTGCCAGCAGTGAATTTCAGGGGCCGGTTTCACCCCTCCACTTT.

V gene TRBV18 combines with J gene TRBJ1-1; 9 bases fit TRBD1. The CDR3 has 14 residues. Germline CDR1 is KGHSH and CDR2 is LQKENI. After removal of 8 bases from V and 7 bases from J, the junction contained 11 bases not matched to a gene. The CDR3 loop reads CASRREQGAHEAFF. CDR3 sequence (DNA): TGTGCCAGCCGTAGGGAACAGGGGGCACATGAAGCTTTCTTT.

The rearrangement uses TRBV7-9 and TRBJ2-7; TRBD2 agrees at 7 bases. The germline CDR1 and CDR2 sequences are SEHNR and FQNEAQ (reference sequence). The CDR3 covers 13 residues. V trimming: 5 bases; J trimming: 5 bases; junction bases outside the gene matches: 6. In DNA form, the CDR3 reads TGTGCCAGCAGCCGGAGCGGGGCCGACGAGCAGTACTTC. Protein product: CASSRSGADEQYF.

In its sample, this clonotype was seen a few times. The chain carries TRBV19 and TRBJ2-1; D remains unclear. V shed 10 bases and J shed 7 bases, with 17 bases lying between them. The length of the CDR3 is 13 residues. Germline CDR1 LNHDA, CDR2 SQIVND (reference sequence). The DNA of the CDR3 is TGTGCCACCCGTGGAACCGCTCGGAATGAGCAGTTCTTC. Amino acid sequence: CATRGTARNEQFF.

This clonotype was seen at least ten times. This chain links TRBV3-1 with TRBJ2-1, with TRBD1 identical over 12 bases. The trim removed 4 bases at V and 8 bases at J, leaving 6 bases unmatched. Germline V gene lookup returns CDR1 LGHDT and CDR2 YNNKEL (reference sequence). This CDR3 has 15 residues. The CDR3 region has the DNA TGTGCCAGCAGCCCCACCGGGACAGGGGGCTATGAGCAGTTCTTC. The encoded protein is CASSPTGTGGYEQFF.

The chain combines TRBV4-1 with TRBJ1-3; the D gene is possibly TRBD1 (5 bases). V dropped 0 bases and J dropped 2 bases, with 14 bases sitting between them. The germline CDR1 and CDR2 sequences are MGHRA and YSYEKL. The CDR3 length is 17 residues. In DNA form, the CDR3 reads TGCGCCAGCAGCCAAGATCGGGGCGCTCAGGCTGGAAACACCATATATTTT. Protein: CASSQDRGAQAGNTIYF.

This clonotype has ten or more counts. The V call is TRBV28, the J call TRBJ2-6; D gene unclear. The germline V and J ends were trimmed by 1 base and 2 bases, with 9 bases remaining between them. Germline V gene lookup returns CDR1 MDHEN and CDR2 SYDVKM. The CDR3 spans 16 residues. The CDR3 sequence is CASSLLGVTGANVLTF. The CDR3, as DNA: TGTGCCAGCAGTTTATTAGGTGTTACTGGGGCCAACGTCCTGACTTTC.

The table lists this clonotype with many counts. The chain carries TRBV7-2 and TRBJ2-5; the D gene is possibly TRBD2 (7 bases). V was trimmed by 5 bases and J by 5 bases, leaving 18 bases between them. The CDR3 is 15 residues long. Germline V gives CDR1 SGHTA, CDR2 FQGNSA. The CDR3, as DNA: TGTGCCAGCAGCACCGTGGGGGGGCTGCGGGAGACCCAGTACTTC. Amino acids: CASSTVGGLRETQYF.

V gene TRBV6-6 combines with J gene TRBJ2-2; 9 bases align to TRBD2. V shed 2 bases, J shed 4 bases, and the junction held 5 bases outside the gene matches. CDR3 size: 16 residues. Germline loops: CDR1 MNHNY, CDR2 SVGAGI (reference sequence). The CDR3 spells CASSYERGGVTGELFF. In DNA, the CDR3 is TGTGCCAGCAGTTACGAGCGCGGGGGGGTCACCGGGGAGCTGTTTTTT.

In nucleotides, the CDR3 is TGTGCCAGCAGCTTAGCTCCTGGGGAGGTCACAGATACGCAGTATTTT. Protein sequence: CASSLAPGEVTDTQYF. V is TRBV7-6 and J is TRBJ2-3, with a weak D call TRBD2 (6 bases). The CDR3 contains 16 residues. The V gene lost 0 bases and the J gene lost 2 bases, with 12 bases spanning the gap. Germline CDR1 is SGHVS and CDR2 is FNYEAQ.

This chain links TRBV7-9 with TRBJ1-1; 9 nucleotides line up with TRBD1. CDR1 is SEHNR and CDR2 is FQNEAQ in the germline V gene (reference sequence). This CDR3 contains 14 residues. J gave up 6 bases and V 5 bases, and 7 bases lay outside the gene matches. DNA of the CDR3: TGTGCCAGCAGCCCCGACAGGGGGTGGGCTGAAGCTTTCTTT. Its translation: CASSPDRGWAEAFF.

The gene calls are TRBV4-1 and TRBJ2-1; no firm D call. Trimming stripped 4 bases from V and 5 bases from J, with 15 bases between. This CDR3 comprises 15 residues. The germline gives CDR1 MGHRA, CDR2 YSYEKL. The CDR3 nucleotides read TGCGCCAGCAGCCCGAGTCCTGGAACTGACAATGAGCAGTTCTTC. Protein product: CASSPSPGTDNEQFF.

This clonotype was seen a few times. The chain couples TRBV6-5 to TRBJ2-1; TRBD1 matches at 7 bases. The CDR3 is made up of 14 amino acids. The V gene's germline CDR1 is MNHEY and CDR2 SVGAGI. J gave up 7 bases and V 1 base, and 4 bases lay outside the gene matches. The CDR3 DNA is TGTGCCAGCAGTTACTTGACAGGGACGAATGAGCAGTTCTTC. Protein: CASSYLTGTNEQFF.

This clonotype was observed a handful of times. The chain carries TRBV29-1 and TRBJ2-2; D may be TRBD1 or TRBD2 (5 bases each). Germline V gene sequence: CDR1 SQVTM, CDR2 ANQGSEA. The CDR3 contains 13 residues. Trimming took 7 bases from V and 0 from J, leaving 9 bases between them. CDR3 sequence reads: CSGWGSNTGELFF. CDR3 nucleotides: TGCAGCGGATGGGGGTCGAACACCGGGGAGCTGTTTTTT.

This clonotype was observed a handful of times. The DNA for the CDR3 is TGTGCCAGCAGCTCGGGGGGCACCGGGGAGCTGTTTTTT. This gives the protein CASSSGGTGELFF. The rearrangement joins TRBV5-6 to TRBJ2-2; 7 positions match TRBD2. From germline, CDR1 is SGHDT and CDR2 YYEEEE. V shed 3 bases and J 4 bases; nucleotides not matched to a gene: 0. The length of the CDR3 is 13 residues.

This clonotype has ten or more counts. CDR3 protein: CASSQVPPAGETQYF. The CDR3 DNA reads TGCGCCAGCAGCCAAGTCCCCCCAGCGGGAGAGACCCAGTACTTC. This chain connects TRBV4-1 to TRBJ2-5; a weak D match, TRBD2 (6 bases). Germline V lookup: CDR1 MGHRA, CDR2 YSYEKL. V was shortened by 1 base and J by 4 bases, with 13 bases between the two germline ends. This CDR3 contains 15 residues.

V usage is TRBV10-1 and J usage is TRBJ2-7; D possibly uses TRBD1 or TRBD2 (5 bases each). V lost 2 bases to trimming and J lost 4 bases, with 12 bases between them. This CDR3 comprises 14 residues. Germline assignment: CDR1 WNHNN and CDR2 SYGVQD (reference sequence). DNA of the CDR3: TGCGCCAGCAGTGAGGGGACCCCGGGGTACGAGCAGTACTTC. Encoded protein: CASSEGTPGYEQYF.

This clonotype appeared a few times. The chain employs TRBV27 and TRBJ2-1, with 9 nucleotides matching TRBD2. This CDR3 contains 15 residues. V gave up 1 base and J gave up 5 bases; unmatched junction bases: 3. The germline V gene has CDR1 MNHEY and CDR2 SMNVEV (reference sequence). CDR3 sequence reads: CASSLYSGGNNEQFF. In DNA, the CDR3 is TGTGCCAGCAGTTTATATAGCGGGGGAAACAATGAGCAGTTCTTC.

The chain joins TRBV6-6 to TRBJ2-2; 7 nucleotides line up with TRBD1. J was trimmed by 7 bases and V by 11 bases; bases with no gene match: 13. Germline CDR1 reads MNHNY; CDR2 reads SVGAGI (reference sequence). This CDR3 contains 14 residues. The CDR3 nucleotides are TGTGCCGGTCGGGACAGCCTTGCGGGCGGGGAGCTGTTTTTT. This codes for CAGRDSLAGGELFF.

This clonotype was counted a few times. The genes are TRBV24-1 and TRBJ2-3; 9 bases are a match to TRBD2. The CDR3 is 18 residues long. The junction had 15 bases not matched to a gene; V was cut back by 4 bases and J by 5 bases. Germline V gives CDR1 KGHDR, CDR2 SFDVKD. The CDR3 sequence: CATSDSGGRAGLVDTQYF. The DNA of the CDR3 is TGTGCCACCAGTGACAGCGGGGGGCGAGCCGGCCTTGTAGATACGCAGTATTTT.

This clonotype has more than one count but fewer than ten. The chain employs TRBV10-3 and TRBJ1-5, with 7 bases lining up with TRBD1. The junction had 6 bases not matched to a gene; V was cut back by 6 bases and J by 4 bases. Looked up from germline, CDR1 is ENHRY and CDR2 is SYGVKD. There are 14 residues in the CDR3. CDR3 sequence reads: CAIRPDRENQPQHF. The CDR3 coding sequence is TGTGCCATCAGGCCAGACAGGGAGAATCAGCCCCAGCATTTT.

This clonotype was seen a handful of times. This chain joins TRBV20-1 and TRBJ1-1; no clear D. There are 14 residues in the CDR3. Looked up from germline, CDR1 is DFQATT and CDR2 is SNEGSKA (reference sequence). The V gene lost 3 bases and the J gene lost 0 bases, with 11 bases spanning the gap. In nucleotides, the CDR3 is TGCAGTGCTAGTCCAGCGGGAATGAACACTGAAGCTTTCTTT. Its translation is CSASPAGMNTEAFF.

This clonotype was seen a few times. This chain uses TRBV5-1 with TRBJ2-5; tentatively, D is TRBD2 (5 bases). Germline values: CDR1 SGHRS, CDR2 YFSETQ. The CDR3 runs 14 residues. With 4 bases removed from V and 1 base from J, the gap between germline ends came to 11 bases. The CDR3 nucleotides read TGCGCCAGCAGCGTAACTAGTGCCCAAGAGACCCAGTACTTC. Its translation: CASSVTSAQETQYF.

J is TRBJ2-7 and V is TRBV25-1; TRBD1 matches at 7 bases. Germline lookup yields CDR1 MGHDK and CDR2 SYGVNS. This CDR3 is built from 13 residues. The trim removed 5 bases at V and 3 bases at J, leaving 4 bases unmatched. CDR3 loop: CASSWTGYYEQYF. In nucleotides, the CDR3 is TGTGCCAGCAGTTGGACAGGCTACTACGAGCAGTACTTC.

This clonotype was counted between two and nine times. The rearrangement joins TRBV7-2 to TRBJ1-6, with D hard to call. V was pared by 2 bases and J by 0 bases, with 14 bases between. Germline V gene lookup returns CDR1 SGHTA and CDR2 FQGNSA. This CDR3 has 18 residues. The CDR3 nucleotides read TGTGCCAGCAGCTTAACCGTGATCGCGAGCTCCTATAATTCACCCCTCCACTTT. It specifies CASSLTVIASSYNSPLHF.

J is TRBJ1-4 and V is TRBV5-6; D unclear. V was clipped by 5 bases and J by 13 bases, with 12 bases between them. CDR3 length: 11 residues. Per germline, CDR1 SGHDT and CDR2 YYEEEE. The CDR3 region is CASSSGEGLFF. The CDR3 coding sequence is TGTGCCAGCAGTTCGGGCGAGGGACTGTTTTTT.